The clone carrying this T cell receptor (beta chain) has only a few counts. Its matching antigen is unknown. This CDR3 has 13 residues. Germline V lookup: CDR1 ENHRY, CDR2 SYGVKD. With 3 bases removed from V and 8 bases from J, the gap between germline ends came to 13 bases. The data are from a study of T cells in narcolepsy. Study context: Enrolled donors included narcolepsy type 1 or type 2 patients and healthy controls.

Sequencing was performed with immunoSEQ multiplex PCR; in TCRdb, only in-frame clones are kept and a portion is missing. The sample shows about 15,000 clones, less than 90% of them seen only once. Study-wide results and caveats: Blood of same and different patients, but not healthy controls, reportedly held recurring autoreactive clonotypes. Autoreactive HCRT-specific and TRIB2-specific clonotypes were marked in same-patient CSF-versus-blood CD4+ comparisons. In some patient and control memory CD4+ samples, autoreactive clones were absent.

The V gene is TRBV10-3, the J gene TRBJ1-1; D gene uncertain. This clonotype was sampled from a human donor in good health. The specimen was memory (CD45RA-) CD4+ T cells from blood. The CDR3 nucleotides are TGTGCCATCAGTGATTGGAGAGGGCCCGAAGCTTTCTTT. It encodes CAISDWRGPEAFF.